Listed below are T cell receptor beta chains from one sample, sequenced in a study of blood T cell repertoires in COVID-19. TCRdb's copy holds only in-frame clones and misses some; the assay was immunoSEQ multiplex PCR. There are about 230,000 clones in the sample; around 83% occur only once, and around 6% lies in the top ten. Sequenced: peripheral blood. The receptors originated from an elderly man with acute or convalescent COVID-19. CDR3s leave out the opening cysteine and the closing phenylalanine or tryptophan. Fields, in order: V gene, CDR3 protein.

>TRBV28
ASSFAQGGEAF
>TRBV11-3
ASSSSGRAGDEQF
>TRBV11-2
ASSLVLSNNYGYT
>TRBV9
ASSVGAVPWEGTYEQY
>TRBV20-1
SASATAEAF
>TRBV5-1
ASSRDSLTDTQY
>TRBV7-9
ASSADGDRAEKLF
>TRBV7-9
ASSSQGLTNSPLH
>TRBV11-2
ASSLDSKGATDTQY
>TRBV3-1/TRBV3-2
ASSGLAGTGELF
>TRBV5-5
ASSWGTGPTYEQY
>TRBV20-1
SASTGQGYNEQF
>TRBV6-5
ASGRGEVTGELF
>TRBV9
ASSVATGNTEAF
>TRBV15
ATSRLITGDSPLH
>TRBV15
ATSRRGLGLATDTQY
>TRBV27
ASSPGGGTDTQY
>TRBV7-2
ASSLAGGPETQY
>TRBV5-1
ASRFHFPGTGGNNEQF
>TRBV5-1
ASSLARQRETQY
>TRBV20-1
SARGGETQY